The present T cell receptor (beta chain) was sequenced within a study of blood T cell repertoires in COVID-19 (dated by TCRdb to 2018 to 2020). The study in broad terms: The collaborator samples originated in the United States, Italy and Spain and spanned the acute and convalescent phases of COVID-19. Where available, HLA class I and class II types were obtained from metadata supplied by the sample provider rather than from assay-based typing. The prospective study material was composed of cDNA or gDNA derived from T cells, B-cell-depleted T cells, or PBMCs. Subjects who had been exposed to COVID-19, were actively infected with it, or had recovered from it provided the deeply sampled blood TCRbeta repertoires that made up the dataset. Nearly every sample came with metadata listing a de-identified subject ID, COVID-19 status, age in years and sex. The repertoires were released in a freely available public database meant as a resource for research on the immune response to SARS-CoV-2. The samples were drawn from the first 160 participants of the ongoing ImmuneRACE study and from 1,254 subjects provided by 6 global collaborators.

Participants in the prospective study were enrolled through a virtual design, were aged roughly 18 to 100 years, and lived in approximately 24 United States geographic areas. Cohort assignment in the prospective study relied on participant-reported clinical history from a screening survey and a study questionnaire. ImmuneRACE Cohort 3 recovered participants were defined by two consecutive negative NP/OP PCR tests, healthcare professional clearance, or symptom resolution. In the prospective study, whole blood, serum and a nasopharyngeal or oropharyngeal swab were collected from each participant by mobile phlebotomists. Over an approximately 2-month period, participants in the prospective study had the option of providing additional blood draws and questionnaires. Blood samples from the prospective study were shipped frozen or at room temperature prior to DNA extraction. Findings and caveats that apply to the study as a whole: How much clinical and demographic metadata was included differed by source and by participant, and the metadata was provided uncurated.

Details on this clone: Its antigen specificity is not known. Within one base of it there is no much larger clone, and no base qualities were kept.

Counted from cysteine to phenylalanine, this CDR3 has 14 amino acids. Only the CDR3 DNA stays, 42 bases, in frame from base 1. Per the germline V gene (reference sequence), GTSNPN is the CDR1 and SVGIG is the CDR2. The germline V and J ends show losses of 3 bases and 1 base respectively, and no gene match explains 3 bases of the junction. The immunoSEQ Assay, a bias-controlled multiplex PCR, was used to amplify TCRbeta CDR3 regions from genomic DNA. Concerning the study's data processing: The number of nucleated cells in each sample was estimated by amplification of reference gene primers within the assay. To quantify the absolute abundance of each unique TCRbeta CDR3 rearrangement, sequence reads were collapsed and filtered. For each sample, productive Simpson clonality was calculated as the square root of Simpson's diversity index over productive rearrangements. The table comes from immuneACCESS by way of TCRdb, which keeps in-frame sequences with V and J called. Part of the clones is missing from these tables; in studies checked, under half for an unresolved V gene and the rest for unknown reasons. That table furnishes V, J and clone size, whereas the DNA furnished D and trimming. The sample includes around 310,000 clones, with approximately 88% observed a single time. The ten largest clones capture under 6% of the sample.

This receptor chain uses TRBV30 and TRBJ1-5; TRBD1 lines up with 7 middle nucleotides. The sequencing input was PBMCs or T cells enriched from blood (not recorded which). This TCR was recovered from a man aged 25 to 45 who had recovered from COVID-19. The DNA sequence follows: TGTGCCTGGAGCGGCAGGGGGAGCAATCAGCCCCAGCATTTT. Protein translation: CAWSGRGSNQPQHF.